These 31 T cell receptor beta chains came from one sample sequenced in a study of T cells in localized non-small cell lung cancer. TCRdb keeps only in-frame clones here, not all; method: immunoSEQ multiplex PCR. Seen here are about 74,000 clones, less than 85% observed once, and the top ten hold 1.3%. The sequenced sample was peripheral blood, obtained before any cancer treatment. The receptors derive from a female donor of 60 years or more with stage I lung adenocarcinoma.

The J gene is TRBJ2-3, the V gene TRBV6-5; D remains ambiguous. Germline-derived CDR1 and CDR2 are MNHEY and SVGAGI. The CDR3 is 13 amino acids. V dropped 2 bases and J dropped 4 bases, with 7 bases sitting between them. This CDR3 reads CASSYGLADTQYF. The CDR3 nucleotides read TGTGCCAGCAGTTACGGTTTGGCAGATACGCAGTATTTT.

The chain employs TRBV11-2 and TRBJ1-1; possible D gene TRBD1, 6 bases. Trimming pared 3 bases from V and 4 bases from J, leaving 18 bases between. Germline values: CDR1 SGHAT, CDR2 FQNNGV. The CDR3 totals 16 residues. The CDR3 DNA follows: TGTGCCAGCAGCTTGGGACATACAGGGTTGGGCACTGAAGCTTTCTTT. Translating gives CASSLGHTGLGTEAFF.

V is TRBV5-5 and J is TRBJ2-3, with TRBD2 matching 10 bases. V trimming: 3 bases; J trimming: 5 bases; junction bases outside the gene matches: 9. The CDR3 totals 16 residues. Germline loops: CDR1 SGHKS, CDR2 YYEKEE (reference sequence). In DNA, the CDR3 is TGTGCCAGCAGCTCCCAAGCGGGGGGGAAGTTAGATACGCAGTATTTT. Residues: CASSSQAGGKLDTQYF.

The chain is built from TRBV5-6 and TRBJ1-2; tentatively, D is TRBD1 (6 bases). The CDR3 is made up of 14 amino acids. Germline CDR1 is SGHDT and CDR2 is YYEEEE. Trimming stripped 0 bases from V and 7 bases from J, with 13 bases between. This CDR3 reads CASSLGPRGGGYTF. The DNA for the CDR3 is TGTGCCAGCAGCTTGGGTCCCAGGGGCGGTGGCTACACCTTC.

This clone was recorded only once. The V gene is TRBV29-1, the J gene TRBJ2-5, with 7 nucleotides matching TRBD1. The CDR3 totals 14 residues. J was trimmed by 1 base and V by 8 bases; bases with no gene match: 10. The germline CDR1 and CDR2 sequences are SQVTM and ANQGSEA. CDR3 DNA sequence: TGCAGCCTCCGATACGGACAGGCCCAAGAGACCCAGTACTTC. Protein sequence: CSLRYGQAQETQYF.

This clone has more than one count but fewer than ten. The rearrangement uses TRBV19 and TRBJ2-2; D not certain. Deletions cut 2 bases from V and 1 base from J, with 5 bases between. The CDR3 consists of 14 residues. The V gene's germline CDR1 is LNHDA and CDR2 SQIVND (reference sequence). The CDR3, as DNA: TGTGCCAGTAGTATATCTCGGAACACCGGGGAGCTGTTTTTT. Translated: CASSISRNTGELFF.

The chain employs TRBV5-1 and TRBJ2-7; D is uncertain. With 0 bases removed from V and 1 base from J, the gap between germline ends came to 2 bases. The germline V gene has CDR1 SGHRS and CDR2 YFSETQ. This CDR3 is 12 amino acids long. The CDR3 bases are TGCGCCAGCAGCTTGGAGTCCTACGAGCAGTACTTC. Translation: CASSLESYEQYF.

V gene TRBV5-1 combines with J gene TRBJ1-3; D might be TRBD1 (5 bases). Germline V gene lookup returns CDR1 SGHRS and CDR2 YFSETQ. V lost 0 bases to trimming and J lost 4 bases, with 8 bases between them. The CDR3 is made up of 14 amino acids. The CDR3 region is CASSLEGRGNTIYF. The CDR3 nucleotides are TGCGCCAGCAGCTTGGAGGGGCGCGGAAACACCATATATTTT.

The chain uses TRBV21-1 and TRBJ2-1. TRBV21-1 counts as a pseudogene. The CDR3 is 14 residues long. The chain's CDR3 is CASSKDRAPGEQFF. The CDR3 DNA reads TGTGCCAGCAGCAAAGATAGGGCCCCAGGTGAGCAGTTCTTC.

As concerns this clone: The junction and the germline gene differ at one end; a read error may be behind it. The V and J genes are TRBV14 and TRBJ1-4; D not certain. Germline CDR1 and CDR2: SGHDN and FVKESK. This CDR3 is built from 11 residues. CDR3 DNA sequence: TGTGTCAGCAGCCAAGTTGGAAAACTGTTTTTT. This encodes CVSSQVGKLFF. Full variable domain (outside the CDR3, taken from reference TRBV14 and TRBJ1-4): EAGVTQFPSHSVIEKGQTVTLRCDPISGHDNLYWYRRVMGKEIKFLLHFVKESKQDESGMPNNRFLAERTGGTYSTLKVQPAELEDSGVYFCVSSQVGKLFFGSGTQLSVL.

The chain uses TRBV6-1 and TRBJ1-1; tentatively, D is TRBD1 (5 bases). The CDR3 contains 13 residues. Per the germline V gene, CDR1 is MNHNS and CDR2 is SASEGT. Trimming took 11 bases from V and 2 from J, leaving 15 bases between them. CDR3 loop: CASQPGPNTEAFF. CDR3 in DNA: TGTGCCTCCCAACCAGGGCCCAACACTGAAGCTTTCTTT.

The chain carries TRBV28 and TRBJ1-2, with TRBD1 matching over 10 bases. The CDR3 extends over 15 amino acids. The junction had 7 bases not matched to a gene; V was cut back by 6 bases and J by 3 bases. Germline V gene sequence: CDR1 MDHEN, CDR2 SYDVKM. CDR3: CASRTGQGNYYGYTF. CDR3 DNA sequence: TGTGCCAGCAGGACGGGACAGGGGAACTACTATGGCTACACCTTC.

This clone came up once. As DNA, the CDR3 is TGTGCCAGCCGAAGGGGGGCTAGCGGGGGTCGCGAGACCCAGTACTTC. Translation gives CASRRGASGGRETQYF. V gene TRBV19 combines with J gene TRBJ2-5; TRBD2 aligns across 10 bases. The CDR3 is 16 residues long. V lost 9 bases, J lost 5 bases, and 15 bases stayed unmatched. The germline gives CDR1 LNHDA, CDR2 SQIVND (reference sequence).

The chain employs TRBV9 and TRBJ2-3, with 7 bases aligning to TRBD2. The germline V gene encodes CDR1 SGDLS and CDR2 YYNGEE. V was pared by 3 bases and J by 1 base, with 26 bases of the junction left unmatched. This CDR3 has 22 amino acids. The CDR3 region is CASSGTPSRTESVGGGTDTQYF. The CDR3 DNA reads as TGTGCCAGCAGCGGCACCCCTTCCCGGACGGAATCCGTGGGGGGGGGCACAGATACGCAGTATTTT.

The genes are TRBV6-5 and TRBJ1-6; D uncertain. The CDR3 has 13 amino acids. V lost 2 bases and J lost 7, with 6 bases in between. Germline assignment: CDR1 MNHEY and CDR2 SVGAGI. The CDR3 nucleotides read TGTGCCAGCAGTTACAGGCTCAATTCACCCCTCCACTTT. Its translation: CASSYRLNSPLHF.

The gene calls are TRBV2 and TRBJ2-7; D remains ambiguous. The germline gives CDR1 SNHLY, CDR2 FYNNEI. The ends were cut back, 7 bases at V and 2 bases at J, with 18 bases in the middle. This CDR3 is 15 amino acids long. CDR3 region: CASTTVRATTYEQYF. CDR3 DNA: TGTGCCAGCACCACCGTCCGGGCCACCACCTACGAGCAGTACTTC.

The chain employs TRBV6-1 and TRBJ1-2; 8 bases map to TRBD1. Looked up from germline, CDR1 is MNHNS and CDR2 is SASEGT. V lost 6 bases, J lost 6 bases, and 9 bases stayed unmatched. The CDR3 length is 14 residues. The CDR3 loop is CASSLLRGLHGYTF. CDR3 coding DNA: TGTGCCAGCAGCCTACTCAGGGGGCTCCATGGCTACACCTTC.

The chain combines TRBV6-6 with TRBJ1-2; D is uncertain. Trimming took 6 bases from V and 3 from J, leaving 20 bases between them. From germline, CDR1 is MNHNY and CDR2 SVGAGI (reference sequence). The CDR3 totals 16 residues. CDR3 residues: CASRPSGLQIYYGYTF. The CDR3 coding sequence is TGTGCCAGCAGGCCTTCGGGCCTACAAATTTACTATGGCTACACCTTC.

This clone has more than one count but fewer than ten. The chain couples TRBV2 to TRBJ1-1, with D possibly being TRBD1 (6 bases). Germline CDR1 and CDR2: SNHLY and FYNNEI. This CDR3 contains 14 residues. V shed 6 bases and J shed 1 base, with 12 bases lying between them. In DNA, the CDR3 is TGTGCCAGCAGGGGTGGACAGAGGAACACTGAAGCTTTCTTT. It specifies CASRGGQRNTEAFF.

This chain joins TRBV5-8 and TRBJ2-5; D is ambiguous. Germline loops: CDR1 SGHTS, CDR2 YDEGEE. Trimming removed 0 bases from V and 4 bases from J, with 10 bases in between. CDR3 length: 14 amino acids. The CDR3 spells CASSLGLLIETQYF. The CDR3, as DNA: TGTGCCAGCAGCTTGGGACTCCTGATAGAGACCCAGTACTTC.

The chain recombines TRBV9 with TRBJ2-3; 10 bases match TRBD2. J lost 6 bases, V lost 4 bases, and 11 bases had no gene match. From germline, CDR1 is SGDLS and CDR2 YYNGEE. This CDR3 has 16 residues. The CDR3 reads CASSLSGGSGFDTQYF. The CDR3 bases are TGTGCCAGCAGCCTTAGCGGGGGGTCTGGTTTCGATACGCAGTATTTT.

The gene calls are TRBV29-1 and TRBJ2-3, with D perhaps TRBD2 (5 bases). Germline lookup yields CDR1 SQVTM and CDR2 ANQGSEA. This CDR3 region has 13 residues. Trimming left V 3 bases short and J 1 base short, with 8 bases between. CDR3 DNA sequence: TGCAGCGTTGAGAGGGTGGGCACAGATACGCAGTATTTT. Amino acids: CSVERVGTDTQYF.

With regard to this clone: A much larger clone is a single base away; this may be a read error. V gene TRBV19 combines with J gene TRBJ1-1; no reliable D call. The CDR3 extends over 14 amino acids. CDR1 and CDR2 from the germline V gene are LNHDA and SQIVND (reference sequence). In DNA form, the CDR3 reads TGTGCCAGTAGTATAGGGCAGAGTTACACTGAAGTTTTCTTT. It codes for CASSIGQSYTEVFF.

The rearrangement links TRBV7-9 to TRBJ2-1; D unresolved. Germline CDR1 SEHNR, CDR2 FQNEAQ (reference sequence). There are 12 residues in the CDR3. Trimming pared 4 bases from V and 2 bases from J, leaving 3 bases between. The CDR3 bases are TGTGCCAGCAGCTACCCCTACAATGAGCAGTTCTTC. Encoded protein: CASSYPYNEQFF.

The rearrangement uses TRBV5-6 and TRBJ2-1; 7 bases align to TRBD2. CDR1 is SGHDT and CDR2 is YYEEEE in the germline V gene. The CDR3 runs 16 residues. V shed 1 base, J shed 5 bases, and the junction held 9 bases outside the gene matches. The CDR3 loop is CASSLPGRGLDNEQFF. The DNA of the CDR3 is TGTGCCAGCAGCTTGCCAGGGAGGGGACTTGACAATGAGCAGTTCTTC.

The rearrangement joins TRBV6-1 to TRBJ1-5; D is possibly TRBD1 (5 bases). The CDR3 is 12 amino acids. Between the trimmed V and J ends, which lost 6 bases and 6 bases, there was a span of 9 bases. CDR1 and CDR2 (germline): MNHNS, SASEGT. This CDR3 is CASRGESQPQHF. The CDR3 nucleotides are TGTGCCAGCAGGGGGGAGAGTCAGCCCCAGCATTTT.

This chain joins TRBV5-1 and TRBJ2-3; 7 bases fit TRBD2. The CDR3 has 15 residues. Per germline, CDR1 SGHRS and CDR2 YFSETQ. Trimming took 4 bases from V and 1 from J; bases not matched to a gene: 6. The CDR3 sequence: CASSIPSGRTDTQYF. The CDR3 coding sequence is TGCGCCAGCAGCATCCCTAGCGGCCGCACAGATACGCAGTATTTT.

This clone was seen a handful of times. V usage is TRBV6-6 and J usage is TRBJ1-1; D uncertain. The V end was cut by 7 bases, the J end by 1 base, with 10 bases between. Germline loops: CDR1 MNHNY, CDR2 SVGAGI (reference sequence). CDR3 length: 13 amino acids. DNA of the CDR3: TGTGCCAGCATAGATCGGGGGAACACTGAAGCTTTCTTT. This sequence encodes CASIDRGNTEAFF.

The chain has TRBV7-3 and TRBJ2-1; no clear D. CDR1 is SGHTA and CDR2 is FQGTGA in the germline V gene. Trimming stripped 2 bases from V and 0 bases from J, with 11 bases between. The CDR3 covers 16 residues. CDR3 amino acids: CASSLSHSSSYNEQFF. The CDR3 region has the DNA TGTGCCAGCAGCTTATCCCACAGCAGCTCCTACAATGAGCAGTTCTTC.

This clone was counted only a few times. CDR3 sequence (DNA): TGTGCCAGCACAGCCGGGGGAATCGAAGCTTTCTTT. This gives the protein CASTAGGIEAFF. The chain combines TRBV7-2 with TRBJ1-1; D perhaps matches TRBD1 (5 bases). Germline assignment: CDR1 SGHTA and CDR2 FQGNSA. Trimming took 7 bases from V and 8 from J, leaving 14 bases between them. The CDR3 runs 12 residues.

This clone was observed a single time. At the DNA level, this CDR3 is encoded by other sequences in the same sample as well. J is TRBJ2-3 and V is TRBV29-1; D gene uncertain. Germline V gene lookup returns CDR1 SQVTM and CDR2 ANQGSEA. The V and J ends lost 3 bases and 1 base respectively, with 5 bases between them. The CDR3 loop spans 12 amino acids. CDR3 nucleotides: TGCAGCGTTGAGCAGGGCACAGATACGCAGTATTTT. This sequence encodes CSVEQGTDTQYF.